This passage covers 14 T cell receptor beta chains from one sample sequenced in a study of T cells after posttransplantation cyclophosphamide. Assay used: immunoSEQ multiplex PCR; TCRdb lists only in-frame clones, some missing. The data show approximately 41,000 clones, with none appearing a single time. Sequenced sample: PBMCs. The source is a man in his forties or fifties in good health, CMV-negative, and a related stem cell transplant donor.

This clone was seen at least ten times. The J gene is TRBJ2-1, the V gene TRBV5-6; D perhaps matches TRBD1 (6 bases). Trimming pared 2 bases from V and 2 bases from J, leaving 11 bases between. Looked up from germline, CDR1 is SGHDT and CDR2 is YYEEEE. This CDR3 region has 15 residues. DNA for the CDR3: TGTGCCAGCAGCTTAAAACAGGGCACCTACAATGAGCAGTTCTTC. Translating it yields CASSLKQGTYNEQFF.

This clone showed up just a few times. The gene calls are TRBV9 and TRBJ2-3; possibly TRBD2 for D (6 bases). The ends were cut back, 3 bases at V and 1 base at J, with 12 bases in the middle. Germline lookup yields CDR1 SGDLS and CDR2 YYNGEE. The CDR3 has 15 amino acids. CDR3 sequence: CASSALRDRTDTQYF. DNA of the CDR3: TGTGCCAGCAGCGCCTTGCGGGACCGCACAGATACGCAGTATTTT.

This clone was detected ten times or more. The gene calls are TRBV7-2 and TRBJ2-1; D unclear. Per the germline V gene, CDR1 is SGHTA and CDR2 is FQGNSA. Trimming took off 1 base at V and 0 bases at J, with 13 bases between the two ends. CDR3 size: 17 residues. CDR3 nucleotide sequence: TGTGCCAGCAGCTTAGTTTCGGGTCCGAGCTCCTACAATGAGCAGTTCTTC. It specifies CASSLVSGPSSYNEQFF.

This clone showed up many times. This CDR3 is CAAGGGVNTEAFF. In DNA, the CDR3 is TGTGCCGCCGGCGGAGGGGTGAACACTGAAGCTTTCTTT. The chain recombines TRBV6-5 with TRBJ1-1, with D tentatively TRBD1 (5 bases). The germline V and J ends were trimmed by 11 bases and 0 bases, with 13 bases remaining between them. This CDR3 has 13 residues. Germline lookup yields CDR1 MNHEY and CDR2 SVGAGI.

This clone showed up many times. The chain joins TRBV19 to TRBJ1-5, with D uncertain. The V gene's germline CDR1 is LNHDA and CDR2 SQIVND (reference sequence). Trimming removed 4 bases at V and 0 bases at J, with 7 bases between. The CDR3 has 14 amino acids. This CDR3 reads CASSTHYSNQPQHF. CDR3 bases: TGTGCCAGTAGTACCCACTATAGCAATCAGCCCCAGCATTTT. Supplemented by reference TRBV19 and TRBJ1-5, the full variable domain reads DGGITQSPKYLFRKEGQNVTLSCEQNLNHDAMYWYRQDPGQGLRLIYYSQIVNDFQKGDIAEGYSVSREKKESFPLTVTSAQKNPTAFYLCASSTHYSNQPQHFGDGTRLSIL.

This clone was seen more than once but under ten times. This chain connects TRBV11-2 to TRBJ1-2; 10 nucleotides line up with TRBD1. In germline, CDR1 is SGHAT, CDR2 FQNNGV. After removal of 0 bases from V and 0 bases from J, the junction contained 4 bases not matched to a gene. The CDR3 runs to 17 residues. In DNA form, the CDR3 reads TGTGCCAGCAGCTTAGACCCAGGACAGGGGGCTAACTATGGCTACACCTTC. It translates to CASSLDPGQGANYGYTF.

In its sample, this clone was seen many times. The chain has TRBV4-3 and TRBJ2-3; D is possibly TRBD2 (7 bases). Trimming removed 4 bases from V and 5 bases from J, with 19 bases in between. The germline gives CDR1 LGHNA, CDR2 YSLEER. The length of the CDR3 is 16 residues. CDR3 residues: CASSLGGAPTGDTQYF. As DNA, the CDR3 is TGCGCCAGCAGCCTAGGGGGGGCTCCTACGGGAGATACGCAGTATTTT.

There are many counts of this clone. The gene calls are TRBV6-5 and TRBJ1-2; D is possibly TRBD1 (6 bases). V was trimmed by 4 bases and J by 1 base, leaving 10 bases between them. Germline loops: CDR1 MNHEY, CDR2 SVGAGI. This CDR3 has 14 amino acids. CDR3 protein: CASSSRTVNYGYTF. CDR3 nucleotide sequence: TGTGCCAGCAGTTCACGGACAGTTAACTATGGCTACACCTTC.

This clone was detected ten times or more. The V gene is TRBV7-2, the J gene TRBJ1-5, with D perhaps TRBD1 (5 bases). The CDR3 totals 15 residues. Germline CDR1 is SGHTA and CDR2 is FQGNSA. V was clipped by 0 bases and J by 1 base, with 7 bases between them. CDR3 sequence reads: CASSLAGGSNQPQHF. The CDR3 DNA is TGTGCCAGCAGCTTAGCGGGGGGAAGCAATCAGCCCCAGCATTTT.

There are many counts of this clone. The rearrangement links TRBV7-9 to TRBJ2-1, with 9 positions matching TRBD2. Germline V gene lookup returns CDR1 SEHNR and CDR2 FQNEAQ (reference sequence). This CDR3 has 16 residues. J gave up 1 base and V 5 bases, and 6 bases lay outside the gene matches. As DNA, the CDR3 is TGTGCCAGCAGCCCCTTAGCGGGAGAGTCCTACAATGAGCAGTTCTTC. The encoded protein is CASSPLAGESYNEQFF.

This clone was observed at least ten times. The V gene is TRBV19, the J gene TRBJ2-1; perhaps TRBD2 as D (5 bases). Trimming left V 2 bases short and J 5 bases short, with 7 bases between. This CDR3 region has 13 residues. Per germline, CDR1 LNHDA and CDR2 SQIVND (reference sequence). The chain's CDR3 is CASSITRDNEQFF. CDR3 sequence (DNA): TGTGCCAGTAGTATAACTAGAGACAATGAGCAGTTCTTC.

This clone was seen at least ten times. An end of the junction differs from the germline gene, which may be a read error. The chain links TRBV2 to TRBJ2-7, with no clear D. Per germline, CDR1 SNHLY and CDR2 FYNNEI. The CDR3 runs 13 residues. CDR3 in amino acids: CASSEGRNYEQHF. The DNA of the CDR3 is TGTGCCAGCAGTGAAGGGCGGAACTACGAGCAGCACTTC.

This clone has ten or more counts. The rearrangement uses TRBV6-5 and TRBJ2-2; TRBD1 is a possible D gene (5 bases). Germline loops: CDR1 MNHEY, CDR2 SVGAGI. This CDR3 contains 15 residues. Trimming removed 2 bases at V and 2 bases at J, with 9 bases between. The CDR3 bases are TGTGCCAGCAGTTACCAGACAGCAAACACCGGGGAGCTGTTTTTT. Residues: CASSYQTANTGELFF.

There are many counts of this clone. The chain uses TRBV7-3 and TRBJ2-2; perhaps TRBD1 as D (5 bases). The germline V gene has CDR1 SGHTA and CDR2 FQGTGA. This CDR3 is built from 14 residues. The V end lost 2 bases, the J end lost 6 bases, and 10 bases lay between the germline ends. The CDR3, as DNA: TGTGCCAGCAGCTTAGGCACAGGTGCCGGGGAGCTGTTTTTT. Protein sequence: CASSLGTGAGELFF.